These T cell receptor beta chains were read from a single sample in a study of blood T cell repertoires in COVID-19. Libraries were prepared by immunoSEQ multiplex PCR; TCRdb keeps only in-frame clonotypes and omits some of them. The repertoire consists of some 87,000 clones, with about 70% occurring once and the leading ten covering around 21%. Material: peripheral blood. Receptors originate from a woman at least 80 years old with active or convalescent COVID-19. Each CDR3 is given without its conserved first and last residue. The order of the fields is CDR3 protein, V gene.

CDR3: ASSPPLGSGGPITGEQF
V: TRBV18

CDR3: ASSSQGGLDTEAF
V: TRBV19

CDR3: ASSLGLGATNEKLF
V: TRBV7-6

CDR3: ASAPTPGGRTTGELF
V: TRBV12-5

CDR3: ASSPSRYNEQF
V: TRBV19

CDR3: ASSPRVEDTQY
V: TRBV19

CDR3: ASSSGHFYNEQF
V: TRBV3-1/TRBV3-2

CDR3: ASSLGTTELLAKNIQY
V: TRBV5-1

CDR3: ASRVLGPISPLH
V: TRBV28

CDR3: AWSWRSGNTEAF
V: TRBV30

CDR3: ATVSSEETQY
V: TRBV2

CDR3: ASSPGTGGAGNTEAF
V: TRBV7-8

CDR3: ASSLYTGTSTMDEQF
V: TRBV7-7

CDR3: ASSRDYQQETQY
V: TRBV6-5

CDR3: ASSSDSGGSDTQY
V: TRBV18

CDR3: ATSRDRWAENTDTQY
V: TRBV15

CDR3: ASSNWASRGNEQF
V: TRBV7-9

CDR3: ASSISGSGYQETQY
V: TRBV19

CDR3: ASSPKDRGKGEQY
V: TRBV5-6

CDR3: ASSLRGGVPYNEQF
V: TRBV7-3

CDR3: ASSPRQGSGNTIY
V: TRBV7-9

CDR3: ASSSDTPHEQF
V: TRBV7-2

CDR3: ATSAGGNGYT
V: TRBV24-1

CDR3: ASLAGRTRSYGYT
V: TRBV2

CDR3: AWARRESTDTQY
V: TRBV30

CDR3: ASSPMLLSSDTQY
V: TRBV7-2

CDR3: ASGFGPENEQF
V: TRBV12-5

CDR3: ASSPRTGVEAF
V: TRBV5-1

CDR3: ASSPQGTGVETQY
V: TRBV18

CDR3: ASSLVAGYNTDTQY
V: TRBV5-4

CDR3: ASDQGDTGELF
V: TRBV2

CDR3: ASSLGAGYDEKLF
V: TRBV5-1

CDR3: ASSLAMRGSYNEQF
V: TRBV11-2

CDR3: ASSGQGGNEDTEAF
V: TRBV28

CDR3: ASRGGRDGYT
V: TRBV27

CDR3: ASSFGQRYEQY
V: TRBV27

CDR3: ASSPGRGRHYEQY
V: TRBV7-7

CDR3: ASSPEALAGDLSTDTQY
V: TRBV5-1

CDR3: ASSLVDRGIYGYT
V: TRBV7-2

CDR3: ASSDQINTEAF
V: TRBV10-1

CDR3: ASSPSGTVNTEAF
V: TRBV7-9

CDR3: ATSIAGDRNEQF
V: TRBV15

CDR3: SVGPTGGSYGYT
V: TRBV29-1

CDR3: ASSPGAGGLGYGYT
V: TRBV3-1/TRBV3-2

CDR3: ASSIGGANTGELF
V: TRBV28

CDR3: ASRARGLAGSGELF
V: TRBV19

CDR3: ASSLTESYGYT
V: TRBV19

CDR3: ASSLPGTASSVGEQY
V: TRBV5-8

CDR3: ASSLGGTQAAF
V: TRBV5-8

CDR3: ASSVAGIQETQY
V: TRBV9

CDR3: ASSVGLAGLTDTQY
V: TRBV28

CDR3: ASWRDFDNEQF
V: TRBV7-8

CDR3: ASSEGQGPTYEQY
V: TRBV6-1

CDR3: ASRDRSSYEQY
V: TRBV19